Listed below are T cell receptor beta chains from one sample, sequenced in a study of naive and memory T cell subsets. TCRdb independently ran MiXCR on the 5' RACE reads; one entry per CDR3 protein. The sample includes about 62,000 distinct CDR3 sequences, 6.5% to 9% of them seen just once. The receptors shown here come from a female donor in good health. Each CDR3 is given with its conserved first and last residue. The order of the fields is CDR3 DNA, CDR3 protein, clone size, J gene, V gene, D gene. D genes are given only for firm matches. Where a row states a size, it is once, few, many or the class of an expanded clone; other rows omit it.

CDR3nt: TGTGCCAGCAGCTGGCAACCGGGACAGGGCCCCAATGAGCAGTTCTTC
CDR3aa: CASSWQPGQGPNEQFF
abundance: .
j_gene: TRBJ2-1
v_gene: TRBV7-3
d_gene: TRBD1

CDR3nt: TGTGCCAGCAGCTTAGGACAGCGCTCCTACGAGCAGTACTTC
CDR3aa: CASSLGQRSYEQYF
abundance: few
j_gene: TRBJ2-7
v_gene: TRBV7-9
d_gene: .

CDR3nt: TGTGCCAGTAGTATGTTCGGGACAGGGGGCTGGAGCACAGATACGCAGTATTTT
CDR3aa: CASSMFGTGGWSTDTQYF
abundance: .
j_gene: TRBJ2-3
v_gene: TRBV19
d_gene: TRBD1

CDR3nt: TGTGCCAGCAGTTACTTTACAGGGTCCTCTGGAAACACCATATATTTT
CDR3aa: CASSYFTGSSGNTIYF
abundance: many
j_gene: TRBJ1-3
v_gene: TRBV6-5
d_gene: .

CDR3nt: TGTGCCAGCAGTGAACTAGCGCGAAGCAATGAGCAGTTCTTC
CDR3aa: CASSELARSNEQFF
abundance: .
j_gene: TRBJ2-1
v_gene: TRBV6-4
d_gene: TRBD2

CDR3nt: TGTGCCACCAGCAGAGATAGGGGGATGGACGAGCAGTACTTC
CDR3aa: CATSRDRGMDEQYF
abundance: .
j_gene: TRBJ2-7
v_gene: TRBV15
d_gene: .

CDR3nt: TGTGCCAGCAGCGCCCGACCAGGGGATGAGCAGTTCTTC
CDR3aa: CASSARPGDEQFF
abundance: .
j_gene: TRBJ2-1
v_gene: TRBV9
d_gene: .

CDR3nt: TGTGCCAGTAGTATTACAGGGACCTCCTACGAGCAGTACTTC
CDR3aa: CASSITGTSYEQYF
abundance: .
j_gene: TRBJ2-7
v_gene: TRBV19
d_gene: .

CDR3nt: TGTGCCAGCAGCCTATATAGCAATCAGCCCCAGCATTTT
CDR3aa: CASSLYSNQPQHF
abundance: few
j_gene: TRBJ1-5
v_gene: TRBV3-1
d_gene: .

CDR3nt: TGTGCCAGCAGTTTATACGTCGCCGGGGAACTACAAGAGACCCAGTACTTC
CDR3aa: CASSLYVAGELQETQYF
abundance: .
j_gene: TRBJ2-5
v_gene: TRBV12-3/TRBV12-4
d_gene: .

CDR3nt: TGTGCCAGCTCACCAAAAAACCGGGACAACACCGGGGAGCTGTTTTTT
CDR3aa: CASSPKNRDNTGELFF
abundance: few
j_gene: TRBJ2-2
v_gene: TRBV18
d_gene: .

CDR3nt: TGTGCCAGCAGCCAAGATAGCAATCAGCCCCAGCATTTT
CDR3aa: CASSQDSNQPQHF
abundance: many
j_gene: TRBJ1-5
v_gene: TRBV7-9
d_gene: .

CDR3nt: TGCAGTGCCGCCGACAGTATCTACAATGAGCAGTTCTTC
CDR3aa: CSAADSIYNEQFF
abundance: few
j_gene: TRBJ2-1
v_gene: TRBV20-1
d_gene: .

CDR3nt: TGTGCCAGCAGTCCGCGAGGTAGCGGGGGGACAGATACGCAGTATTTT
CDR3aa: CASSPRGSGGTDTQYF
abundance: many
j_gene: TRBJ2-3
v_gene: TRBV12-3/TRBV12-4
d_gene: TRBD2

CDR3nt: TGTGCCAGCAGCCAAGGTCAATCCGCAGATACGCAGTATTTT
CDR3aa: CASSQGQSADTQYF
abundance: .
j_gene: TRBJ2-3
v_gene: TRBV4-2
d_gene: .

CDR3nt: TGTGCCAGCAGCCAAAGAGGACTCGATTCCTACGAGCAGTACTTC
CDR3aa: CASSQRGLDSYEQYF
abundance: many
j_gene: TRBJ2-7
v_gene: TRBV3-1
d_gene: .

CDR3nt: TGTGCCAGCACCTCGGGAGACCCCGGGGAGCTGTTTTTT
CDR3aa: CASTSGDPGELFF
abundance: many
j_gene: TRBJ2-2
v_gene: TRBV27
d_gene: .

CDR3nt: TGTGCCAGCAGAGTAACTGGGAGGGGAAGTCAGCCCCAGAATTTT
CDR3aa: CASRVTGRGSQPQNF
abundance: .
j_gene: TRBJ1-5
v_gene: TRBV25-1
d_gene: .

CDR3nt: TGTGCCAGCAGTACCCGGACTCCTAGCCGGGAAAAACTGTTTTTT
CDR3aa: CASSTRTPSREKLFF
abundance: few
j_gene: TRBJ1-4
v_gene: TRBV28
d_gene: .

CDR3nt: TGTGCCAGCAGTGGAATGACAGGGGCCCTGGGGACTGAAGCTTTCTTT
CDR3aa: CASSGMTGALGTEAFF
abundance: few
j_gene: TRBJ1-1
v_gene: TRBV6-1
d_gene: TRBD1

CDR3nt: TGTGCCAGCAGCGGGACTGAATCCTACGAGCAGTACTTC
CDR3aa: CASSGTESYEQYF
abundance: .
j_gene: TRBJ2-7
v_gene: TRBV2
d_gene: .

CDR3nt: TGTGCCAGCAGCTTTGACCGCACAGATACGCAGTATTTT
CDR3aa: CASSFDRTDTQYF
abundance: .
j_gene: TRBJ2-3
v_gene: TRBV11-3
d_gene: .

CDR3nt: TGCAGCGTGACACTAGCGGGAGGGCGCGAGCAGTACTTC
CDR3aa: CSVTLAGGREQYF
abundance: many
j_gene: TRBJ2-7
v_gene: TRBV29-1
d_gene: TRBD2

CDR3nt: TGTGCCAGCAGTCCCATGATGTGGATTAGCACAGATACGCAGTATTTT
CDR3aa: CASSPMMWISTDTQYF
abundance: many
j_gene: TRBJ2-3
v_gene: TRBV28
d_gene: .

CDR3nt: TGTGCCTGGCAACAGGCTTCCAGCAATCAGCCCCAGCATTTT
CDR3aa: CAWQQASSNQPQHF
abundance: few
j_gene: TRBJ1-5
v_gene: TRBV30
d_gene: .

CDR3nt: TGTGCCAGCAGCTCGAAATCGCTGTCGTCAGGACGGGATACGCAGTATTTT
CDR3aa: CASSSKSLSSGRDTQYF
abundance: .
j_gene: TRBJ2-3
v_gene: TRBV5-4
d_gene: .

CDR3nt: TGTGCCAGCAAAGCCCAAGGGGACTACGAGCAGTACTTC
CDR3aa: CASKAQGDYEQYF
abundance: few
j_gene: TRBJ2-7
v_gene: TRBV12-3/TRBV12-4
d_gene: .

CDR3nt: TGCGCCAGCAGCTCGGACAGGCCAATCGTCCAAGAGACCCAGTACTTC
CDR3aa: CASSSDRPIVQETQYF
abundance: .
j_gene: TRBJ2-5
v_gene: TRBV5-1
d_gene: TRBD1

CDR3nt: TGTGCCAGCAGCCGAGAACAGGGATACGGCCACAATGAGCAGTTCTTC
CDR3aa: CASSREQGYGHNEQFF
abundance: few
j_gene: TRBJ2-1
v_gene: TRBV11-3
d_gene: .

CDR3nt: TGCAGTGCTAGAGGGACACCGAACACTGAAGCTTTCTTT
CDR3aa: CSARGTPNTEAFF
abundance: few
j_gene: TRBJ1-1
v_gene: TRBV20-1
d_gene: .

CDR3nt: TGTGCCAGCAGCGCTGGGACTAGCGGCCGTTACGAGCAGTACTTC
CDR3aa: CASSAGTSGRYEQYF
abundance: .
j_gene: TRBJ2-7
v_gene: TRBV28
d_gene: TRBD2

CDR3nt: TGTGCCAGTAGTACCCAGACTCCTTCCGAGCAGTTCTTC
CDR3aa: CASSTQTPSEQFF
abundance: .
j_gene: TRBJ2-1
v_gene: TRBV19
d_gene: .

CDR3nt: TGTGCCAGCAGTAGACAAAGAAGCTACCAAGGGTACGAGCAGTACTTC
CDR3aa: CASSRQRSYQGYEQYF
abundance: .
j_gene: TRBJ2-7
v_gene: TRBV6-6
d_gene: .

CDR3nt: TGTGCCGTACGGGGTAGCGGTACCTACGATGAGCAGTTCTTC
CDR3aa: CAVRGSGTYDEQFF
abundance: .
j_gene: TRBJ2-1
v_gene: TRBV6-2/TRBV6-3
d_gene: .

CDR3nt: TGCGCCAGCAGCTTGTTAAGGGATCGTACAGATACGCAGTATTTT
CDR3aa: CASSLLRDRTDTQYF
abundance: .
j_gene: TRBJ2-3
v_gene: TRBV5-1
d_gene: .

CDR3nt: TGTGCCACCAGCAGAGATCCTAACAGACCTACGGGCGAGCAGTACTTC
CDR3aa: CATSRDPNRPTGEQYF
abundance: .
j_gene: TRBJ2-7
v_gene: TRBV15
d_gene: .

CDR3nt: TGCGCCAGCAGCTTGGGTGGAGGGAACACTGAAGCTTTCTTT
CDR3aa: CASSLGGGNTEAFF
abundance: many
j_gene: TRBJ1-1
v_gene: TRBV5-1
d_gene: .

CDR3nt: TGCAGCGTCGCCGTGGGACTGCTCCTTGTCACAGATACGCAGTATTTT
CDR3aa: CSVAVGLLLVTDTQYF
abundance: many
j_gene: TRBJ2-3
v_gene: TRBV29-1
d_gene: .